Below, 23 T cell receptor beta chains from the same sample are listed, as sequenced in a study of T cell responses to AZD1222 COVID-19 vaccine. Sequencing was performed with immunoSEQ multiplex PCR; in TCRdb, only in-frame clones are kept and a portion is missing. This repertoire shows approximately 150,000 clones, 85% to 95% found once; its top ten account for approximately 9%. The sample was peripheral blood, taken 28 days after the second AZD1222 dose. The receptor source for this set is an adult who received the AZD1222 COVID-19 vaccine.

The chain couples TRBV18 to TRBJ2-1, with a tentative D call TRBD2 (5 bases). CDR3 size: 13 residues. Germline-derived CDR1 and CDR2 are KGHSH and LQKENI. Trimming took 3 bases from V and 9 from J, leaving 12 bases between them. Here the CDR3 DNA reads TGTGCCAGCTCACCCGAGGGCCGGGGTGAGCAGTTCTTC. Amino acid sequence: CASSPEGRGEQFF.

The chain joins TRBV6-5 to TRBJ1-5; no definite D call. The V and J ends lost 6 bases and 0 bases respectively, with 9 bases between them. The CDR3 has 14 residues. Germline-derived CDR1 and CDR2 are MNHEY and SVGAGI. Written as DNA, the CDR3 is TGTGCCAGCAGCTTTGGACCTAGCAATCAGCCCCAGCATTTT. This encodes CASSFGPSNQPQHF.

This clone was counted a few times. This rearrangement joins TRBV24-1 to TRBJ2-3; a weak D match, TRBD1 (6 bases). Germline assignment: CDR1 KGHDR and CDR2 SFDVKD. The V gene lost 12 bases and the J gene lost 2 bases, with 14 bases spanning the gap. The CDR3 extends over 13 amino acids. For the CDR3, the DNA is TGTGCCGTCCGGGACACATTCACAGATACGCAGTATTTT. This gives the protein CAVRDTFTDTQYF.

Concerning this clone: One end of the junction is discordant with germline, which a read error may explain. The chain carries TRBV7-7 and TRBJ2-2, with a tentative D call TRBD2 (5 bases). Germline CDR1 is SSHAT and CDR2 is FNYEAQ (reference sequence). CDR3 length: 14 residues. The CDR3 spells CASSPSSGRGELFF. For the CDR3, the DNA is TGTGCTAGCAGCCCCTCCAGCGGCCGCGGGGAGCTGTTTTTT. The full variable domain, with the rest looked up from reference TRBV7-7 and TRBJ2-2, is GAGVSQSPRYKVTKRGQDVTLRCDPISSHATLYWYQQALGQGPEFLTYFNYEAQPDKSGLPSDRFSAERPEGSISTLTIQRTEQRDSAMYRCASSPSSGRGELFFGEGSRLTVL.

The chain recombines TRBV19 with TRBJ1-2; D remains ambiguous. Deletions cut 6 bases from V and 5 bases from J, with 13 bases between. This CDR3 is built from 13 residues. Germline assignment: CDR1 LNHDA and CDR2 SQIVND (reference sequence). The CDR3 DNA is TGTGCCAGTAGGGAGGATCGTCGATATGGCTACACCTTC. This codes for CASREDRRYGYTF. Full variable domain (rest looked up from reference TRBV19 and TRBJ1-2): DGGITQSPKYLFRKEGQNVTLSCEQNLNHDAMYWYRQDPGQGLRLIYYSQIVNDFQKGDIAEGYSVSREKKESFPLTVTSAQKNPTAFYLCASREDRRYGYTFGSGTRLTVV.

V is TRBV28 and J is TRBJ2-5, with 7 bases fitting TRBD1. Per the germline V gene, CDR1 is MDHEN and CDR2 is SYDVKM. The length of the CDR3 is 13 residues. The ends lost 5 bases at V and 4 bases at J; junction bases unmatched: 4. The CDR3 bases are TGTGCCAGCAGTCCTCGGGACAGAGAGACCCAGTACTTC. Translation: CASSPRDRETQYF.

The chain uses TRBV7-6 and TRBJ2-2, with 12 positions matching TRBD2. After removal of 5 bases from V and 4 bases from J, the junction contained 5 bases not matched to a gene. From germline, CDR1 is SGHVS and CDR2 FNYEAQ. This CDR3 contains 16 residues. This CDR3 reads CASSPTSGGLTGELFF. Written as DNA, the CDR3 is TGTGCCAGCAGCCCTACTAGCGGGGGGCTCACCGGGGAGCTGTTTTTT.

This clone has only one observation. The chain combines TRBV3-1 (or the pseudogene TRBV3-2) with TRBJ1-4; D is ambiguous. Germline values: CDR1 LGHDT, CDR2 YNNKEL (reference sequence). Trimming removed 0 bases from V and 8 bases from J, with 7 bases in between. CDR3 size: 13 residues. The chain's CDR3 is CASSQDRREKLFF. The CDR3 bases are TGTGCCAGCAGCCAAGATCGGAGGGAAAAACTGTTTTTT.

The chain uses TRBV11-2 and TRBJ1-3, with 8 nucleotides matching TRBD1. The CDR3 spans 13 residues. Trimming took 8 bases from V and 4 from J; bases not matched to a gene: 4. The germline V gene encodes CDR1 SGHAT and CDR2 FQNNGV. The CDR3 is CASARGLGNTIYF. CDR3 nucleotides: TGTGCCAGCGCCAGGGGGCTCGGAAACACCATATATTTT. Combining the CDR3 with reference TRBV11-2 and TRBJ1-3 gives the whole variable domain EAGVAQSPRYKIIEKRQSVAFWCNPISGHATLYWYQQILGQGPKLLIQFQNNGVVDDSQLPKDRFSAERLKGVDSTLKIQPAKLEDSAVYLCASARGLGNTIYFGEGSWLTVV.

Turning to this clone: Other DNA variants within this sample encode the same CDR3. V is TRBV18 and J is TRBJ2-7, with 8 bases lining up with TRBD1. This CDR3 region has 14 residues. The J segment lost 2 bases and the V segment lost 6 bases, leaving 6 bases of the junction unmatched. Germline CDR1 reads KGHSH; CDR2 reads LQKENI. This CDR3 reads CASSPGTGTYEQYF. CDR3 coding DNA: TGTGCCAGCTCCCCCGGGACAGGAACCTACGAGCAGTACTTC.

This chain's CDR3 is CASSPQREWTDTQYF. Here the CDR3 DNA reads TGTGCCAGCAGTCCCCAGCGGGAGTGGACAGATACGCAGTATTTT. This chain connects TRBV7-2 to TRBJ2-3, with 8 bases that match TRBD2. Per the germline V gene, CDR1 is SGHTA and CDR2 is FQGNSA. This CDR3 contains 15 residues. V shed 6 bases and J 3 bases; nucleotides not matched to a gene: 8.

V and J are TRBV2 and TRBJ2-7; D might be TRBD2 (5 bases). This CDR3 spans 14 amino acids. Trimming shortened V by 6 bases and J by 5 bases, and 17 bases separated the two germline ends. Germline lookup yields CDR1 SNHLY and CDR2 FYNNEI. The CDR3 is CASSAPGVGNEQYF. CDR3 sequence (DNA): TGTGCCAGCAGCGCCCCCGGGGTGGGCAACGAGCAGTACTTC.

V usage is TRBV19 and J usage is TRBJ1-2; D gene unclear. Trimming took 8 bases from V and 5 from J, leaving 12 bases between them. This CDR3 comprises 12 residues. Germline CDR1 LNHDA, CDR2 SQIVND (reference sequence). The CDR3 DNA reads TGTGCCAGTTCTAAGACCGTGTATGGCTACACCTTC. Translating it yields CASSKTVYGYTF. Based on the CDR3 plus reference TRBV19 and TRBJ1-2, the full variable domain is DGGITQSPKYLFRKEGQNVTLSCEQNLNHDAMYWYRQDPGQGLRLIYYSQIVNDFQKGDIAEGYSVSREKKESFPLTVTSAQKNPTAFYLCASSKTVYGYTFGSGTRLTVV.

By frequency in the sample, this clone is medium-sized. The chain links TRBV11-2 to TRBJ1-2; TRBD1 might be the D (5 bases). This CDR3 region has 14 residues. Germline CDR1 reads SGHAT; CDR2 reads FQNNGV. V gave up 3 bases and J gave up 2 bases, with 10 bases separating them. The CDR3 bases are TGTGCCAGCAGCTTTACCCGGACAAACTATGGCTACACCTTC. Translated: CASSFTRTNYGYTF.

The V call is TRBV6-1, the J call TRBJ2-7; TRBD1 aligns across 10 bases. There are 16 residues in the CDR3. Germline V gene lookup returns CDR1 MNHNS and CDR2 SASEGT. With 4 bases clipped from V and 2 bases from J, the junction kept 8 bases outside the gene matches. CDR3 sequence reads: CASSGPGQGIPYEQYV. CDR3 sequence (DNA): TGTGCCAGCAGTGGCCCGGGACAGGGGATCCCCTACGAGCAGTACGTC.

This clone was seen just once. The chain uses TRBV28 and TRBJ1-6; D is ambiguous. The CDR3 sequence is 16 residues long. Deletions cut 3 bases from V and 2 bases from J, with 11 bases between. Germline V gene data show CDR1 as MDHEN and CDR2 as SYDVKM. The CDR3 reads CASSFGLNAYNSPLHF. The CDR3 coding sequence is TGTGCCAGCAGTTTTGGTCTGAACGCCTATAATTCACCCCTCCACTTT.

The V call is TRBV2, the J call TRBJ2-1; TRBD1 is a possible D gene (5 bases). Germline V gene sequence: CDR1 SNHLY, CDR2 FYNNEI. The V end lost 6 bases, the J end lost 0 bases, and 12 bases lay between the germline ends. The CDR3 spans 15 residues. The CDR3 is CASRADRPSYNEQFF. CDR3 coding DNA: TGTGCCAGCAGAGCAGACAGACCCTCCTACAATGAGCAGTTCTTC.

The rearrangement uses TRBV6-5 and TRBJ1-1, with D unclear. This CDR3 comprises 15 residues. V dropped 5 bases and J dropped 1 base, with 14 bases sitting between them. CDR1 MNHEY and CDR2 SVGAGI come from the germline V gene. This CDR3 reads CASSPGFGSNTEAFF. The CDR3, as DNA: TGTGCCAGCAGTCCCGGGTTTGGGTCGAACACTGAAGCTTTCTTT.

This clone was counted a few times. This chain links TRBV3-1 (or the pseudogene TRBV3-2) with TRBJ2-5; maybe TRBD2 (5 bases). The CDR3 is 13 residues long. V was trimmed by 0 bases and J by 4 bases, leaving 6 bases between them. Germline CDR1 LGHDT, CDR2 YNNKEL (reference sequence). The CDR3 here is CASSQDGIETQYF. In DNA, the CDR3 is TGTGCCAGCAGCCAAGACGGGATAGAGACCCAGTACTTC.

The chain links TRBV4-3 to TRBJ1-5; the D is unclear. Trimming left V 0 bases short and J 7 bases short, with 7 bases between. CDR3 length equals 13 residues. Germline-derived CDR1 and CDR2 are LGHNA and YSLEER. This CDR3 is CASSQDNMQPQHF. The CDR3 nucleotides are TGCGCCAGCAGCCAAGATAACATGCAGCCCCAGCATTTT.

The J gene is TRBJ2-1, the V gene TRBV12-5; 8 nucleotides agree with TRBD2. The V gene's germline CDR1 is LGHNT and CDR2 FRNRAP. There are 22 residues in the CDR3. After removal of 0 bases from V and 7 bases from J, the junction contained 26 bases not matched to a gene. The CDR3 sequence: CASGLVLSARGSGNPRRNEQFF. The CDR3 nucleotides read TGTGCTAGTGGTTTGGTACTCTCCGCGCGAGGTAGCGGGAATCCTCGGAGAAATGAGCAGTTCTTC.

The chain links TRBV2 to TRBJ1-4; 11 bases line up with TRBD1. The CDR3 spans 19 residues. V lost 5 bases to trimming and J lost 1 base; unmatched junction nucleotides: 12. CDR1 and CDR2 (germline): SNHLY, FYNNEI. CDR3 region: CASSLPSPGQGGTNEKLFF. The CDR3 nucleotides read TGTGCCAGCAGTTTACCCTCCCCGGGACAGGGGGGAACTAATGAAAAACTGTTTTTT.

The chain links TRBV2 to TRBJ2-4; tentatively, D is TRBD1 (5 bases). The germline V gene encodes CDR1 SNHLY and CDR2 FYNNEI. The length of the CDR3 is 15 residues. Trimming left V 6 bases short and J 4 bases short, with 16 bases between. This CDR3 is CASSPGATLKNIQYF. The CDR3 coding sequence is TGTGCCAGCAGCCCTGGGGCTACCCTAAAAAACATTCAGTACTTC.